The source of this TCR beta chain is a study of cytomegalovirus exposure and HLA in healthy donors. Study-level background: Assignment to the Caucasian-associated ancestry cluster applied to approximately 80% of the approximately 360 genotyped donors. Findings of the study overall: Reports indicated that the classifier achieved high specificity and sensitivity in diagnosing cytomegalovirus status.

Germline lookup yields CDR1 MNHEY and CDR2 SMNVEV (reference sequence). Trimming stripped 6 bases from V and 0 bases from J, with 13 bases between. This CDR3 comprises 15 residues. As for this clone: Its antigen is unidentified.

With 60 Vbeta and 13 Jbeta primers, the PCR was carried out. Clones were sequenced by immunoSEQ multiplex PCR, and TCRdb holds only the in-frame ones, with some missing. The sample records about 170,000 clones, less than 85% being singletons. The rearrangement joins TRBV27 to TRBJ2-3; a weak D match, TRBD1 (6 bases). The source material was PBMCs. This receptor was identified in a boy aged 2 to 10 in good health and CMV-seronegative. In DNA, the CDR3 is TGTGCCAGCAGCACCCGACAGGCGAGCACAGATACGCAGTATTTT. Encoded protein: CASSTRQASTDTQYF.